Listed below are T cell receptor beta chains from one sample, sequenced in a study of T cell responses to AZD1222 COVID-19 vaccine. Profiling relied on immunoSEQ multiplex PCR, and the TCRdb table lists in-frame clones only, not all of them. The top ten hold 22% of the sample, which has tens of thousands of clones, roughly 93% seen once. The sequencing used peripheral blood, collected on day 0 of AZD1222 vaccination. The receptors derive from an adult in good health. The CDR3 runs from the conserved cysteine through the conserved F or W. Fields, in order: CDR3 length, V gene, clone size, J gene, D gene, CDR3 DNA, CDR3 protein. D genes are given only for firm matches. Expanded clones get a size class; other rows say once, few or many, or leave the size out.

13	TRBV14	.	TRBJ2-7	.	TGTGCCAGCAGCCGCCAAAGGTACTACGAGCAGTACTTC	CASSRQRYYEQYF
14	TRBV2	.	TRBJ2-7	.	TGTGCCAGCAGGGCCCCTGGGCAGCCCTACGAGCAGTACTTC	CASRAPGQPYEQYF
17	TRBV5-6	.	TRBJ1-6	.	TGTGCCAGCAGCCCCCGACAATTTTTGGGATATAATTCACCCCTCCACTTT	CASSPRQFLGYNSPLHF
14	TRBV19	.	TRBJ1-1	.	TGTGCCAGTAGTATAGTTGGGGCAGGCACTGAAGCTTTCTTT	CASSIVGAGTEAFF
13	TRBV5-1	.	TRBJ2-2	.	TGCGCCAGCAAACAGGGCGAAACCGGGGAGCTGTTTTTT	CASKQGETGELFF
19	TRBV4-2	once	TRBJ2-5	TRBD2	TGTGCCAGCAGCCAAGTTTCTTATCTGAGCGGGGGGGCCTCAGAGACCCAGTACTTC	CASSQVSYLSGGASETQYF
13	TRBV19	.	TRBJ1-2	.	TGTGCCAGTAGTCTAGACACCAACTATGGCTACACCTTC	CASSLDTNYGYTF
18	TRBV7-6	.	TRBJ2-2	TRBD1	TGTGCCAGCAGCTTAGCACAGGGGACAGGGTCGAACACCGGGGAGCTGTTTTTT	CASSLAQGTGSNTGELFF
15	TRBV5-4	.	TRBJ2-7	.	TGTGCCAGCAGCTTGGGGGGGGCCGCGGTAGGTAAGCAGTACTTC	CASSLGGAAVGKQYF
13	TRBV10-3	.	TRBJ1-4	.	TGTGCCATCAGTGCCAGCAATAATGAAAAACTGTTTTTT	CAISASNNEKLFF
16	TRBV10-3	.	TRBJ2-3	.	TGTGCCATCAGTGAGTCGGGTGGGGATAGCACAGATACGCAGTATTTT	CAISESGGDSTDTQYF
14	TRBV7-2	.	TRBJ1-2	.	TGTGCCAGCAGCTTGGGGGGGCACTCGTATGGCTACACCTTC	CASSLGGHSYGYTF
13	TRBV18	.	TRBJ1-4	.	TGTGCCAGCTCACGAACGCAAAGGGAAAAACTGTTTTTT	CASSRTQREKLFF
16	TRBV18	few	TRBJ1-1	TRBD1	TGTGCCAGCTCACCACCGATACGGACAGGGGGCACTGAAGCTTTCTTT	CASSPPIRTGGTEAFF
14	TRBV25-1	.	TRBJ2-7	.	TGTGCCAGCAGGAGGGAGCGGGCCCCCTACGAGCAGTACTTC	CASRRERAPYEQYF
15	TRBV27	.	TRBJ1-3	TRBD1	TGTGCCAGCAGTTCCCGACAGGGGTATGGAAACACCATATATTTT	CASSSRQGYGNTIYF
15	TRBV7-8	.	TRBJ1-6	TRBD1	TGTGCCAGCAGACCCGGACAGGCAACTAATTCACCCCTCCACTTT	CASRPGQATNSPLHF
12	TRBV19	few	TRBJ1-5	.	TGTGCCAGTAGTATCTCATATCAGCCCCAGCATTTT	CASSISYQPQHF
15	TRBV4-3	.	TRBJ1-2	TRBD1	TGCGCCAGCAGCCACATTGGACGACAGGGGAATGGCTACACCTTC	CASSHIGRQGNGYTF
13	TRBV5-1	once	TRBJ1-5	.	TGCGCCAGCCACGGACTGTACAATCAGCCCCAGCATTTT	CASHGLYNQPQHF
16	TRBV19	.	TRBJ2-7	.	TGTGCCAGTAGTACCCCCCGAGGTAGCTCGACCTACGAGCAGTACTTC	CASSTPRGSSTYEQYF
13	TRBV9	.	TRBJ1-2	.	TGTGCCAGCAGCGCAGACCCTTTAAGCGGCTACACCTTC	CASSADPLSGYTF
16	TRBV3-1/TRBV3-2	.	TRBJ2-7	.	TGTGCCAGCAGCCAAGACTTCGTGATTTCATCCTACGAGCAGTACTTC	CASSQDFVISSYEQYF
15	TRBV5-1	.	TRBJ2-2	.	TGCGCCAGCAGCGAGTCCGGGGGCCTCACCGGGGAGCTGTTTTTT	CASSESGGLTGELFF
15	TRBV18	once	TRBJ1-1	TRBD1	TGTGCCAGCTCACCAACAGGGGGCCGGAACACTGAAGCTTTCTTT	CASSPTGGRNTEAFF
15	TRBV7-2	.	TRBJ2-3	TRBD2	TGTGCCAGCAGCCCGCTGGGACTAAACACAGATACGCAGTATTTT	CASSPLGLNTDTQYF
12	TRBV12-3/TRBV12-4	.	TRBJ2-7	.	TGTGCCAGCGCGGTACAGATCTACGAGCAGTACTTC	CASAVQIYEQYF
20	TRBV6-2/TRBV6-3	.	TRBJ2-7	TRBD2	TGTGCCAGCAGTTACGAACGGACCGGGACTAGCGGGGGGACTCACTACGAGCAGTACTTC	CASSYERTGTSGGTHYEQYF
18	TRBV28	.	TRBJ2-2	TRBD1	TGTGCCAGCAGTATGGGACAGGGGGGCGGTAGGTCGCAAGGGGAGCTGTTTTTT	CASSMGQGGGRSQGELFF
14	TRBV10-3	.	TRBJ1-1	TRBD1	TGTGCCATCAGGGGGACAGCAAAAAACACTGAAGCTTTCTTT	CAIRGTAKNTEAFF
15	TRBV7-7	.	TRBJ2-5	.	TGTGCTAGCAGCTTAGGTATAGGGAGGCAAGAGACCCAGTACTTC	CASSLGIGRQETQYF
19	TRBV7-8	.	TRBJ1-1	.	TGTGCCAGCAGCCCGCGCCGATATTTAGGGGGGCCGGGGAACACTGAAGCTTTCTTT	CASSPRRYLGGPGNTEAFF
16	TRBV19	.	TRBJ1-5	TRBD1	TGTGCCAGTAGTGCTGTTCCGGGACAGGGGGCCCAGCCCCAGCATTTT	CASSAVPGQGAQPQHF
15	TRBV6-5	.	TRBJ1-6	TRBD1	TGTGCCAGCAGGTCCACGGGACAGCCCCTTTCACCCCTCCACTTT	CASRSTGQPLSPLHF
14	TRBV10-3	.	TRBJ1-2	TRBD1	TGTGCCATCAGTGAGGGGGCAGGGGGCTATGGCTACACCTTC	CAISEGAGGYGYTF
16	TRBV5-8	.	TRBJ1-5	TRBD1	TGTGCCAGCAGCTTTAAGCGGACAGGGGGTGACCAGCCCCAGCATTTT	CASSFKRTGGDQPQHF
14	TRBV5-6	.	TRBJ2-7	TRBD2	TGTGCCAGCAGCTTTAGCGGGGGATTTCGGGAGCAGTACTTC	CASSFSGGFREQYF
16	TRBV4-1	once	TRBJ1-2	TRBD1	TGCGCCAGCAGCCAAGATGGGACAGGGAGCGGATATGGCTACACCTTC	CASSQDGTGSGYGYTF
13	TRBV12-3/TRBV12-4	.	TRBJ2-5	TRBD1	TGTGCCAGCAGGGGGACAGAGCAAGAGACCCAGTACTTC	CASRGTEQETQYF
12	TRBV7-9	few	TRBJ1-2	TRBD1	TGTGCCAGCAGCTCCCGGGACAGTGAAGAGACCTTC	CASSSRDSEETF
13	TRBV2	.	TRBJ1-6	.	TGTGCCAGCAGTGCCAGCGAAAATTCACCCCTCCACTTT	CASSASENSPLHF
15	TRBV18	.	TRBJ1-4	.	TGTGCCAGCTCACCTACTTGGGGGGCGAGAGAAAAACTGTTTTTT	CASSPTWGAREKLFF
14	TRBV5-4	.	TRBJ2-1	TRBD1	TGTGCCAGCAGCTACAGGGGCTCCTACAATGAGCAGTTCTTC	CASSYRGSYNEQFF
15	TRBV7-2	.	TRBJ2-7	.	TGTGCCAGCAGCTTAGGCTGGCAGGGTCAAGGCGAGCAGTACTTC	CASSLGWQGQGEQYF
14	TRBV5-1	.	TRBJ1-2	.	TGCGCCAGCAGCTTGTCGGGAGGTTCGTATGGCTACACCTTC	CASSLSGGSYGYTF
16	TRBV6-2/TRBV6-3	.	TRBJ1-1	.	TGTGCCAGCAGTTACTCCACGGGGGTCAGGGGCACTGAAGCTTTCTTT	CASSYSTGVRGTEAFF
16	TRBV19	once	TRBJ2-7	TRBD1	TGTGCCAGTAGTATAGTGTCCCAGACAGGGGCCTACGAGCAGTACTTC	CASSIVSQTGAYEQYF
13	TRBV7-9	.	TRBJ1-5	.	TGTGCCAGCAGCTTACAGGGGAATCAGCCCCAGCATTTT	CASSLQGNQPQHF
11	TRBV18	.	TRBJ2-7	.	TGTGCCAGCTCACCTCAACTGGTGCAGTACTTC	CASSPQLVQYF
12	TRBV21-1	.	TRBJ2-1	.	TGTGCCAGCTCTCCAGAGTACAATGAGCAGTTCTTC	CASSPEYNEQFF
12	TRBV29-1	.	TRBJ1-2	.	TGCAGCGTTGAAGGGGACGGTGATGGCTACACCTTC	CSVEGDGDGYTF
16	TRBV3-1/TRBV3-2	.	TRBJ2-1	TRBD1	TGTGCCAGCAGCCAGGATTTCGGGACAGCATACAATGAGCAGTTCTTC	CASSQDFGTAYNEQFF
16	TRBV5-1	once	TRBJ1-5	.	TGCGCCAGCAGCTTGGACGGGTCATATAGCAATCAGCCCCAGCATTTT	CASSLDGSYSNQPQHF
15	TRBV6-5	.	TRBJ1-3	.	TGTGCCAGCAGTTACTCGACAGGCCCTGGGGACACCATATATTTT	CASSYSTGPGDTIYF
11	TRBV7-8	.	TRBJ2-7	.	TGTGCCAGCAGCTTAATTGACGAGCAGTACTTC	CASSLIDEQYF
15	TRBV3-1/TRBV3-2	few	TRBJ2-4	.	TGTGCCAGCAGCGCCCTACCCGAAGCCAAAAACATTCAGTACTTC	CASSALPEAKNIQYF
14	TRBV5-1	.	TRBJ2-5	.	TGCGCCAGCAGTACGGGGAGGTACCAAGAGACCCAGTACTTC	CASSTGRYQETQYF
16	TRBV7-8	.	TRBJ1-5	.	TGTGCCAGCAGCTTAGCGTGGGTAGGAAGCAATCAGCCCCAGCATTTT	CASSLAWVGSNQPQHF
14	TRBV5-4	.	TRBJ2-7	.	TGTGCCAGCAGCCCCGGGACGCTAGCCTACGAGCAGTACTTC	CASSPGTLAYEQYF